Shown below are 8 T cell receptor beta chains from a single sample sequenced in a study of human T cells and chemical hapten exposure. TCRdb re-called the RACE reads through MiXCR, storing one row per CDR3 protein. The table has some 380,000 distinct CDR3 sequences, roughly 5% seen once. The time point was: patch test 1, 2 weeks after DPC sensitization. Regarding treatment: therapeutic diphenylcyclopropenone sensitization with weekly scalp DPC. The material was whole blood, obtained in connection with sensitization to the hapten diphenylcyclopropenone (DPC). These receptors came from a woman in her 50s with alopecia areata. Some clones in this sample may be carry-over from other donors' samples.

Ten or more counts support this clonotype. This rearrangement joins TRBV27 to TRBJ2-7, with D perhaps matching TRBD1 or TRBD2 (6 bases each). V was trimmed by 0 bases and J by 0 bases, leaving 12 bases between them. Germline CDR1 and CDR2: MNHEY and SMNVEV (reference sequence). The CDR3 is 16 residues long. The CDR3 nucleotides read TGTGCCAGCAGTTTATCGAGGGGGGCCCTCTCCTACGAGCAGTACTTC. This translates into CASSLSRGALSYEQYF.

V is TRBV20-1 and J is TRBJ2-6; 8 bases align to TRBD1. Germline values: CDR1 DFQATT, CDR2 SNEGSKA (reference sequence). V was pared by 1 base and J by 0 bases, with 2 bases of the junction left unmatched. The CDR3 length is 16 residues. CDR3 sequence: CSARGTGSSGANVLTF. The CDR3 DNA sequence: TGCAGTGCTAGAGGGACAGGGAGCTCTGGGGCCAACGTCCTGACTTTC.

This clonotype was picked up many times. The gene calls are TRBV20-1 and TRBJ2-7; D is perhaps TRBD1 or TRBD2 (5 bases each). The CDR3 runs 13 residues. V was clipped by 1 base and J by 5 bases, with 12 bases between them. The germline CDR1 and CDR2 sequences are DFQATT and SNEGSKA (reference sequence). CDR3 coding DNA: TGCAGTGCTAGAGTTCCAGGGACCCACGAGCAGTACTTC. Translated, it gives CSARVPGTHEQYF.

This clonotype has just a few counts. This chain joins TRBV12-3 or TRBV12-4 and TRBJ1-2; D not certain. This CDR3 is 13 amino acids long. The germline V and J ends were trimmed by 4 bases and 3 bases, with 9 bases remaining between them. The CDR3 is CASSSPNHYGYTF. The CDR3 coding sequence is TGTGCCAGCAGTTCTCCCAACCACTATGGCTACACCTTC.

This clonotype appeared many times. The chain recombines TRBV20-1 with TRBJ2-1; tentatively, D is TRBD1 or TRBD2 (5 bases each). CDR3 length: 13 amino acids. CDR1 is DFQATT, CDR2 SNEGSKA, per germline (reference sequence). V was trimmed by 5 bases and J by 4 bases, leaving 12 bases between them. The CDR3 DNA is TGCAGTGCTCAGGGAGACGGGTACAATGAGCAGTTCTTC. Its translation is CSAQGDGYNEQFF.

This clonotype was observed at least ten times. V usage is TRBV20-1 and J usage is TRBJ2-1, with a tentative D call TRBD2 (6 bases). Germline V gene sequence: CDR1 DFQATT, CDR2 SNEGSKA (reference sequence). V was trimmed by 1 base and J by 6 bases, leaving 16 bases between them. The CDR3 is 15 residues long. CDR3 region: CSARGRRDGGNEQFF. CDR3 DNA sequence: TGCAGTGCTAGAGGACGGCGGGATGGGGGCAATGAGCAGTTCTTC.

There are many counts of this clonotype. This chain links TRBV4-1 with TRBJ2-7, with TRBD1 as a possible D gene (6 bases). From germline, CDR1 is MGHRA and CDR2 YSYEKL. This CDR3 has 14 residues. The germline V and J ends were trimmed by 1 base and 2 bases, with 9 bases remaining between them. In DNA form, the CDR3 reads TGCGCCAGCAGCCAAGCTACAGGGACCTACGAGCAGTACTTC. Translating it yields CASSQATGTYEQYF.

This clonotype has ten or more counts. The chain links TRBV3-1 to TRBJ2-7; perhaps TRBD1 as D (5 bases). V shed 0 bases and J shed 1 base, with 10 bases lying between them. Germline assignment: CDR1 LGHDT and CDR2 YNNKEL (reference sequence). The CDR3 totals 15 residues. The DNA of the CDR3 is TGTGCCAGCAGCCAAGATGGGCAGGGTTCCTACGAGCAGTACTTC. Its protein is CASSQDGQGSYEQYF.